This entry concerns a single T cell receptor beta chain. The data were taken from a study of shared clonotypes between healthy human individuals. The CDR3 is 16 amino acids. J gave up 6 bases and V 0 bases, and 6 bases lay outside the gene matches. Germline V lookup: CDR1 MDHEN, CDR2 SYDVKM. Measured with immunoSEQ multiplex PCR; TCRdb has only the in-frame clones, and not every one. The data contain roughly 2.1 million clones, approximately 94% of them singletons. Terminally differentiated effector memory CD45RA+ cells were excluded from the naive CD8 cells, which were CD45RO-negative and positively selected for CCR7.

The chain joins TRBV28 to TRBJ2-2; TRBD2 aligns across 8 bases. This receptor was identified in a young man in good health. Some clones in this sample may be carry-over from other donors' samples. The sample was naive CD8+ T cells from PBMCs. CDR3 amino acids: CASSLWTGGPPGELFF. The CDR3 nucleotides are TGTGCCAGCAGTTTATGGACGGGAGGGCCCCCCGGGGAGCTGTTTTTT. The whole variable domain, filled in from reference TRBV28 and TRBJ2-2, reads DVKVTQSSRYLVKRTGEKVFLECVQDMDHENMFWYRQDPGLGLRLIYFSYDVKMKEKGDIPEGYSVSREKKERFSLILESASTNQTSMYLCASSLWTGGPPGELFFGEGSRLTVL.